This T cell receptor beta chain was retrieved from a study of response to subunit inactivated influenza vaccine. General study points: Few additional T cells are recruited per seasonal influenza vaccination, authors suggested.

This clonotype was seen many times. Its antigen remains unidentified. Germline assignment: CDR1 MGHDK and CDR2 SYGVNS. This CDR3 contains 11 residues. In TCRdb, the RT-PCR reads were re-called with MiXCR into one record per CDR3 protein. Here the sample spans under 550,000 distinct CDR3 sequences, less than 7.5% being singletons. This TCR was recovered from a man aged 45 to 75 who received an inactivated influenza vaccine. The chain employs TRBV25-1 and TRBJ2-7; D is perhaps TRBD1 or TRBD2 (5 bases each). The source material was PBMCs from blood, sampled around 25 months after vaccination. The CDR3 DNA reads as TGTGCAGCAGATGGGGGAAACGAGCAGTACTTC. It yields the protein CAADGGNEQYF.